This is a list of T cell receptor beta chains from one sample in a study of CD8 T cells in Susac syndrome. TCRdb redid the calling of the immunoSEQ multiplex PCR reads with MiXCR, one entry per CDR3 protein. The table lists 150,000 to 190,000 distinct CDR3 sequences, around 95% of them singletons. The sample consisted of CD4+ T cells from PBMCs. These receptors were collected from a human donor with Susac syndrome. CDR3s include the opening cysteine and the closing phenylalanine or tryptophan. A D gene is named only where the DNA matches it firmly. Rows may omit the clone size; those that give it use once, few, many or a size class.

>TRBV14|TRBJ2-1|NA|NA
TGTGCCAGCAGCCAAGAGACTAGACTTGGGCAGTTCTTC
CASSQETRLGQFF
>TRBV7-7|TRBJ2-5|NA|few
TGTGCCAGCAGCGGGGGGCTCCAAGAGACCCAGTACTTC
CASSGGLQETQYF
>TRBV28|TRBJ2-7|NA|NA
TGTGCCAGCAGAGGGGGTTACGAGCAGTACTTC
CASRGGYEQYF
>TRBV12-3/TRBV12-4|TRBJ2-7|NA|NA
TGTGCCAGCAGTTCCTACTCGGTCGGGGGAATGACCTACGAGCAGTACTTC
CASSSYSVGGMTYEQYF
>TRBV29-1|TRBJ2-7|NA|once
TGCAGCGTTGAACTGGCAGGATACGAGCAGTACTTC
CSVELAGYEQYF
>TRBV6-1|TRBJ1-1|NA|NA
TGTGCCAGCAGTGAAAGTGGGGTCGGCACTGAAGCTTTCTTT
CASSESGVGTEAFF
>TRBV12-3/TRBV12-4|TRBJ2-7|NA|NA
TGTGCCAGCTCGGACAGACCCTACGAGCAGTACTTC
CASSDRPYEQYF
>TRBV2|TRBJ1-2|NA|NA
TGTGCCAGCAGTGACCAGGGTTTTGGGTATGGCTACACCTTC
CASSDQGFGYGYTF
>TRBV14|TRBJ2-6|NA|NA
TGTGCCAGCAGCCAAAGGGACATCGCCTCCGCTGGGGCCAACGTCCTGACTTTC
CASSQRDIASAGANVLTF
>TRBV7-8|TRBJ2-5|NA|few
TGTGCCAGCAGCTTAGGGAGGGCACAAGAGACCCAGTACTTC
CASSLGRAQETQYF
>TRBV11-2|TRBJ2-1|TRBD1|NA
TGTGCCAGCAGCCCATTACCGGGACAGGGGGCGTTTCACGCCTCGCTTGCTTCTAATGAGCAGTTCTTC
CASSPLPGQGAFHASLASNEQFF
>TRBV7-9|TRBJ2-5|NA|NA
TGTGCCAGCAGTTCCTCACAGGGAATTCAACAGACCCAGTACTTC
CASSSSQGIQQTQYF
>TRBV25-1|TRBJ2-2|NA|NA
TGTGCCAGCAGTGATCGGACGGACGGGGAGCTGTTTTTT
CASSDRTDGELFF
>TRBV6-5|TRBJ2-7|NA|NA
TGTGCCAGCAGTTACGGGTGGAACGAGCAGTACTTC
CASSYGWNEQYF
>TRBV4-1|TRBJ1-6|TRBD1|NA
TGCGCCAGCAGCCAAGATGGACCGACAGGGGACACTGATTCACCCCTCCACTTT
CASSQDGPTGDTDSPLHF
>TRBV7-9|TRBJ2-4|TRBD1|NA
TGTGCCAGCAGCTCAGACAGGGGAGACAAAAACATTCAGTACTTC
CASSSDRGDKNIQYF
>TRBV4-2|TRBJ2-5|NA|NA
TGTGCCAGCAGCCAAGGCGGTGGGGGAGAGACCCAGTACTTC
CASSQGGGGETQYF
>TRBV9|TRBJ2-1|NA|NA
TGTGCCAGCAGCGTAGTCCCAGAAGCGAATGAGCAGTTCTTC
CASSVVPEANEQFF
>TRBV29-1|TRBJ1-4|NA|NA
TGCAGCGTCAACCTTCTCGGGTATAATGAAAAACTGTTTTTT
CSVNLLGYNEKLFF
>TRBV3-1|TRBJ1-1|NA|NA
TGTGCCAGCAGCCAACTCCCGTCAGGGAACACTGAAGCTTTCTTT
CASSQLPSGNTEAFF
>TRBV6-1|TRBJ2-1|TRBD2|NA
TGTGCCAGCAGTGTGGGGCTAGCGGGGCTCAATGAGCAGTTCTTC
CASSVGLAGLNEQFF
>TRBV27|TRBJ1-2|NA|NA
TGTGCCAGCAGTTTGGAAATGGGAAGAGGGGGCTACACCTTC
CASSLEMGRGGYTF
>TRBV7-2|TRBJ2-3|TRBD2|NA
TGTGCCAGCAGCTGGGGACTAGCGGAGAGCACAGATACGCAGTATTTT
CASSWGLAESTDTQYF
>TRBV3-1|TRBJ1-2|NA|NA
TGTGCCAGCAGCCATGGGGGAGCCTATGGCTACACCTTC
CASSHGGAYGYTF
>TRBV4-3|TRBJ1-2|NA|NA
TGCGCCAGCAGCCAAGATCGAGAAAGGGGTTATGGCTACACCTTC
CASSQDRERGYGYTF
>TRBV29-1|TRBJ2-1|NA|NA
TGCAGCGTTGCCCGTTTGGGGGGCCTCGGCTCCTACAATGAGCAGTTCTTC
CSVARLGGLGSYNEQFF
>TRBV28|TRBJ2-7|NA|NA
TGTGCCAGCATCACCGGACAGCCTCCCTACGAGCAGTACTTC
CASITGQPPYEQYF
>TRBV3-1|TRBJ1-6|NA|NA
TGTGCCAGCAGCCCCCGACAACTAAGGGGCTATAATTCACCCCTCCACTTT
CASSPRQLRGYNSPLHF
>TRBV7-2|TRBJ2-7|NA|NA
TGTGCCAGCAGCTCCAATATTTACGAGCAGTACTTC
CASSSNIYEQYF
>TRBV3-1|TRBJ1-6|NA|NA
TGTGCCAGCAGCCAAGTTGGTCAGGGTCGCTCCTATAATTCACCCCTCCACTTT
CASSQVGQGRSYNSPLHF
>TRBV12-5|TRBJ1-1|NA|NA
TGTGCTAGTGCCCGGGAAGGGTGGGCTTTCTTT
CASAREGWAFF
>TRBV5-6|TRBJ1-1|NA|NA
TGTGCCAGTTCGACAGCTATTAACACTGAAGCTTTCTTT
CASSTAINTEAFF